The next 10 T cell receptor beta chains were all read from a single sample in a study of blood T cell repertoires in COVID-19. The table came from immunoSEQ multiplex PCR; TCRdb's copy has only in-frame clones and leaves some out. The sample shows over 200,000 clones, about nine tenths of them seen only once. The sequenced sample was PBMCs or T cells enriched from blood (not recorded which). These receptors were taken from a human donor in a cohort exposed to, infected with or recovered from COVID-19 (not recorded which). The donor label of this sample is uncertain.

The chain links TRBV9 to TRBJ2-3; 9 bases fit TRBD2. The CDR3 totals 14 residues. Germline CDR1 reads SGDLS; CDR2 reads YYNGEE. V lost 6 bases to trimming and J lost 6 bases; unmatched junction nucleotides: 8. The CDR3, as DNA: TGTGCCAGCACCCTGGGGACTAGCTTGGATACGCAGTATTTT. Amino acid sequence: CASTLGTSLDTQYF.

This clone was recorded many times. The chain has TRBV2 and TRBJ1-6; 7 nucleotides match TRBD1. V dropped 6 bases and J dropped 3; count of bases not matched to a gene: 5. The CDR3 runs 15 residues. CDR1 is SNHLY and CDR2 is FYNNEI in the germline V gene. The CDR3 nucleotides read TGTGCCAGCAGGGGACAGCTAGTCTATAATTCACCCCTCCACTTT. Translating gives CASRGQLVYNSPLHF. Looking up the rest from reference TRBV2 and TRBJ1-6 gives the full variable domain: EPEVTQTPSHQVTQMGQEVILRCVPISNHLYFYWYRQILGQKVEFLVSFYNNEISEKSEIFDDQFSVERPDGSNFTLKIRSTKLEDSAMYFCASRGQLVYNSPLHFGNGTRLTVT.

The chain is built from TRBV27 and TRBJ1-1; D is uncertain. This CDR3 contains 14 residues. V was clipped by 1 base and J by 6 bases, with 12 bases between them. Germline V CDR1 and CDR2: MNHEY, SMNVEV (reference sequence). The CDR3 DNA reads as TGTGCCAGCAGTTTATGGGTTGGCGGGGCTGAAGCTTTCTTT. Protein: CASSLWVGGAEAFF.

CDR3 sequence reads: CASSSRVARELFF. The CDR3 DNA is TGTGCCAGCAGCAGCAGGGTTGCCAGGGAGCTGTTTTTT. This chain connects TRBV21-1 to TRBJ2-2; the table's D call of TRBD1 was not tested on the DNA. TRBV21-1 represents a pseudogene. This CDR3 has 13 residues.

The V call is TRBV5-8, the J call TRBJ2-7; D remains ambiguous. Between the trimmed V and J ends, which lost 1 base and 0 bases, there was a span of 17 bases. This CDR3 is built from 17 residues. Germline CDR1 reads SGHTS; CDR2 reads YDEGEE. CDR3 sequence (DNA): TGTGCCAGCAGCTTGCTGTATCGAACGGTCCGCTCCTACGAGCAGTACTTC. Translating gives CASSLLYRTVRSYEQYF.

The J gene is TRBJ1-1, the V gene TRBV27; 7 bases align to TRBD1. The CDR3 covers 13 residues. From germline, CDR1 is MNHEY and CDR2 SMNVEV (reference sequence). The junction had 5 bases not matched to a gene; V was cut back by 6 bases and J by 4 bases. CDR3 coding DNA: TGTGCCAGCAGCTCGCAGGGGGGCACTGAAGCTTTCTTT. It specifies CASSSQGGTEAFF.

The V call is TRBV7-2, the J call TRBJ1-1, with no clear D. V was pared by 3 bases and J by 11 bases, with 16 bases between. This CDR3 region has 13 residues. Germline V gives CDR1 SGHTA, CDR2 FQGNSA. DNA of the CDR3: TGTGCCAGCAGCTTCAAGATAGGGAGAGACGCTTTCTTT. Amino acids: CASSFKIGRDAFF.

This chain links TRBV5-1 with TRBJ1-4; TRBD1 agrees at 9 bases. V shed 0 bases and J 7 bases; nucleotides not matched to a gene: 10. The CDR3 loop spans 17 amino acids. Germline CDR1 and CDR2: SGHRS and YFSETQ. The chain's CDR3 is CASSLEGSPGQGEKLFF. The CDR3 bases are TGCGCCAGCAGCTTGGAGGGGTCTCCGGGACAGGGTGAAAAACTGTTTTTT.

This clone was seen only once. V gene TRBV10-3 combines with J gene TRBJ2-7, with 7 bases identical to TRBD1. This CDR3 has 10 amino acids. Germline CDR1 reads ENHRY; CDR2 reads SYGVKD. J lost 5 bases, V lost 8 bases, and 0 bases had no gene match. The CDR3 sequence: CAIGTDEQYF. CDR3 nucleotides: TGTGCCATCGGGACAGACGAGCAGTACTTC.

CDR3 loop: CAISDRLDGPKNIQYF. The CDR3 bases are TGTGCCATCAGTGACCGACTAGATGGGCCCAAAAACATTCAGTACTTC. This chain links TRBV10-3 with TRBJ2-4, with D maybe TRBD2 (6 bases). Germline V CDR1 and CDR2: ENHRY, SYGVKD. This CDR3 is 16 amino acids long. Trimming cost V 3 bases and J 2 bases, with 14 bases left between them.